The entry below describes one T cell receptor (beta chain). The data belong to a study of blood T cell repertoires in COVID-19. Study context: Sites in the United States, Italy and Spain provided acute and convalescent COVID-19 samples. Sources were T cells, B-cell-depleted T cells, or PBMCs; the material itself was cDNA or gDNA.

Under the authors' procedure: Reference gene primers were amplified, and this amplification served to estimate nucleated cell counts. The method was immunoSEQ multiplex PCR; TCRdb's version includes in-frame clones alone and lacks a portion of them. The V and J calls and clone size come from that table; D and trimming were worked out from the DNA. The sample yields roughly 140,000 clones, approximately 80% seen once. Per the germline V gene, CDR1 is LNHDA and CDR2 is SQIVND (reference sequence). The CDR3 contains 14 residues. After removal of 7 bases from V and 4 bases from J, the junction contained 7 bases not matched to a gene.

This chain links TRBV19 with TRBJ2-5, with 9 positions matching TRBD1. Sequenced: peripheral blood. This TCR was sampled from an elderly woman in a cohort sampled during active or convalescent COVID-19. The CDR3 DNA reads as TGTGCCAGTAATTACAGGGGGCGCGGAGAGACCCAGTACTTC. Amino acid sequence: CASNYRGRGETQYF.